This T cell receptor beta chain is drawn from a study of blood T cell repertoires in COVID-19. Overall study context: Acute and convalescent COVID-19 specimens originated in the United States, Italy and Spain. The analysed material was cDNA or gDNA that came from T cells, B-cell-depleted T cells, or PBMCs.

Per the authors' pipeline: Nucleated cell counts were estimated from reference gene primer amplification. The method was immunoSEQ multiplex PCR; TCRdb's version includes in-frame clones alone and lacks a portion of them. The V and J calls and the clone size are those of that table, but D and trimming were determined from the DNA. The sample yields more than 65,000 clones, more than 75% seen once. The ends were cut back, 2 bases at V and 7 bases at J, with 12 bases in the middle. This CDR3 has 15 residues. Germline V lookup: CDR1 MDHEN, CDR2 SYDVKM. The chain couples TRBV28 to TRBJ1-6; no definite D call. Source material: peripheral blood. This clonotype originated in a human donor in a cohort sampled during active COVID-19. CDR3 sequence (DNA): TGTGCCAGCAGTTTAAGGGAGGTACGAAATTCACCCCTCCACTTT. It codes for CASSLREVRNSPLHF. Full variable domain (outside the CDR3, taken from reference TRBV28 and TRBJ1-6): DVKVTQSSRYLVKRTGEKVFLECVQDMDHENMFWYRQDPGLGLRLIYFSYDVKMKEKGDIPEGYSVSREKKERFSLILESASTNQTSMYLCASSLREVRNSPLHFGNGTRLTVT.